This TCR beta chain emerged from a study of OX40 agonist ivuxolimab in advanced cancers. Study summary: Patients with hepatocellular carcinoma, melanoma, renal cell or head and neck cancer made up the dose-escalation patients.

Produced via immunoSEQ multiplex PCR; TCRdb's table is partial and in-frame only. The table has tens of thousands of clones, about 85% seen once; the top ten hold about 1.1%. In regard to this clone: The antigen is not known.

This CDR3 has 16 amino acids. J was trimmed by 8 bases and V by 0 bases; bases with no gene match: 7. Germline V lookup: CDR1 MNHEY, CDR2 SVGAGI. General study points: Partial responders treated at 0.1-3.0 mg/kg exhibited clonal expansion among the lowest measured.

Sequencing used CD4+ or CD8+ T cells sorted from blood, obtained in a trial of the OX40 agonist ivuxolimab. The receptor was isolated from an adult with an advanced solid tumor such as melanoma, head and neck, liver or kidney cancer. The chain employs TRBV6-5 and TRBJ1-4; 9 positions agree with TRBD1. The CDR3 DNA reads as TGTGCCAGCAGTTACTCACCGGGACAGGGTATGGAAAAACTGTTTTTT. Translating gives CASSYSPGQGMEKLFF.